These T cell receptor beta chains were read from a single sample in a study of regulatory T cells in long-lasting Graves disease. Using its own MiXCR run on the multiplex PCR reads, TCRdb lists one record per CDR3 protein. The sample carries under 800,000 distinct CDR3 sequences, roughly 15% recorded once. The same sample was also studied in work on T cells in Graves' hyperthyroidism and ophthalmopathy.

This sample comprised peripheral blood mononuclear cells (PBMCs), obtained at new diagnosis, from a patient treated with antithyroid drugs. The source of these receptors is a woman aged 25 to 39 with Graves disease. CDR3s include the opening cysteine and the closing phenylalanine or tryptophan. Fields, in order: clone size, J gene, D gene, V gene, CDR3 protein, CDR3 DNA. D genes are given only for firm matches. The size of a clone is reported for some rows only, either as once, few or many, or as a class for expanded clones.

clone size: NA; J gene: TRBJ2-1; D gene: TRBD2; V gene: TRBV7-2; CDR3 protein: CASSLIQGTSVREQFF; CDR3 DNA: TGTGCCAGCAGCTTAATTCAGGGGACTAGCGTCCGGGAGCAGTTCTTC
clone size: many; J gene: TRBJ1-5; D gene: TRBD1; V gene: TRBV7-9; CDR3 protein: CASSSDRERGQPQHF; CDR3 DNA: TGTGCCAGCAGCTCGGACAGGGAGAGGGGTCAGCCCCAGCATTTT
clone size: few; J gene: TRBJ2-3; D gene: NA; V gene: TRBV10-3; CDR3 protein: CAIGSSTDTQYF; CDR3 DNA: TGTGCCATCGGCTCAAGCACAGATACGCAGTATTTT
clone size: many; J gene: TRBJ2-7; D gene: NA; V gene: TRBV28; CDR3 protein: CASSGAVASYEQYF; CDR3 DNA: TGTGCCAGCAGTGGCGCGGTCGCCTCCTACGAGCAGTACTTC
clone size: many; J gene: TRBJ1-1; D gene: NA; V gene: TRBV6-1; CDR3 protein: CASRARSNTEAFF; CDR3 DNA: TGTGCCAGCCGCGCCCGATCAAACACTGAAGCTTTCTTT
clone size: NA; J gene: TRBJ2-7; D gene: NA; V gene: TRBV5-1; CDR3 protein: CASSLAADLAYEQYF; CDR3 DNA: TGCGCCAGCAGCTTGGCCGCCGACCTGGCCTACGAGCAGTACTTC
clone size: many; J gene: TRBJ2-1; D gene: NA; V gene: TRBV6-5; CDR3 protein: CASSYAGDNEQFF; CDR3 DNA: TGTGCCAGCAGTTACGCCGGGGACAATGAGCAGTTCTTC
clone size: NA; J gene: TRBJ2-5; D gene: NA; V gene: TRBV2; CDR3 protein: CASLLAGLQETQYF; CDR3 DNA: TGTGCCAGTCTGTTGGCAGGGCTGCAAGAGACCCAGTACTTC
clone size: NA; J gene: TRBJ1-6; D gene: TRBD1; V gene: TRBV6-1; CDR3 protein: CATALTGNNSPLHF; CDR3 DNA: TGTGCCACCGCCCTGACAGGGAACAATTCACCCCTCCACTTT
clone size: many; J gene: TRBJ1-2; D gene: TRBD1; V gene: TRBV7-2; CDR3 protein: CASSLQGVDYGYTF; CDR3 DNA: TGTGCCAGCAGCCTACAGGGGGTTGACTATGGCTACACCTTC
clone size: few; J gene: TRBJ2-7; D gene: NA; V gene: TRBV28; CDR3 protein: CASSSMGKQYF; CDR3 DNA: TGTGCCAGCAGCTCGATGGGAAAGCAGTACTTC
clone size: many; J gene: TRBJ2-5; D gene: TRBD2; V gene: TRBV2; CDR3 protein: CASSEGNSGRTVVPETQYF; CDR3 DNA: TGTGCCAGCAGTGAAGGAAATAGCGGGAGGACGGTCGTTCCGGAGACCCAGTACTTC
clone size: many; J gene: TRBJ2-7; D gene: NA; V gene: TRBV27; CDR3 protein: CASSQLGVGYEQYF; CDR3 DNA: TGTGCCAGTAGCCAGCTAGGTGTAGGCTACGAGCAGTACTTC
clone size: few; J gene: TRBJ2-1; D gene: TRBD2; V gene: TRBV5-1; CDR3 protein: CASSLSSGRASYNEQFF; CDR3 DNA: TGCGCCAGCAGCTTGAGTAGCGGGAGGGCCTCCTACAATGAGCAGTTCTTC
clone size: many; J gene: TRBJ2-1; D gene: TRBD2; V gene: TRBV10-3; CDR3 protein: CAIGLAGVNEQFF; CDR3 DNA: TGTGCCATCGGACTAGCGGGAGTGAATGAGCAGTTCTTC
clone size: NA; J gene: TRBJ2-1; D gene: NA; V gene: TRBV15; CDR3 protein: CATSTRTANEQFF; CDR3 DNA: TGTGCCACCAGCACCCGGACAGCCAATGAGCAGTTCTTC
clone size: NA; J gene: TRBJ2-7; D gene: NA; V gene: TRBV9; CDR3 protein: CASSVSLATAYEQYF; CDR3 DNA: TGTGCCAGCAGCGTATCCCTAGCGACAGCCTACGAGCAGTACTTC
clone size: few; J gene: TRBJ1-6; D gene: TRBD1; V gene: TRBV6-4; CDR3 protein: CASSRTGGENSPLHF; CDR3 DNA: TGTGCCAGCAGTCGGACAGGGGGAGAGAATTCACCCCTCCACTTT
clone size: NA; J gene: TRBJ1-2; D gene: NA; V gene: TRBV7-9; CDR3 protein: CASRLDGNYGYTF; CDR3 DNA: TGTGCCAGCAGGTTAGACGGCAACTATGGCTACACCTTC
clone size: many; J gene: TRBJ1-2; D gene: TRBD1; V gene: TRBV27; CDR3 protein: CASSDLGTGSGYTF; CDR3 DNA: TGTGCCAGCAGTGACCTCGGGACAGGGAGTGGCTACACCTTC
clone size: few; J gene: TRBJ2-7; D gene: NA; V gene: TRBV7-9; CDR3 protein: CASSFSSPYEQYF; CDR3 DNA: TGTGCCAGCAGCTTTAGCTCTCCGTACGAGCAGTACTTC
clone size: NA; J gene: TRBJ2-6; D gene: NA; V gene: TRBV27; CDR3 protein: CASSFYNGHSGANVLTF; CDR3 DNA: TGTGCCAGCAGTTTCTATAACGGACACTCTGGGGCCAACGTCCTGACTTTC
clone size: NA; J gene: TRBJ2-1; D gene: TRBD2; V gene: TRBV7-2; CDR3 protein: CASSSTIAGGFNEQFF; CDR3 DNA: TGTGCCAGCAGCTCCACCATAGCGGGAGGTTTCAATGAGCAGTTCTTC
clone size: many; J gene: TRBJ2-7; D gene: TRBD2; V gene: TRBV20-1; CDR3 protein: CSARSLPSGDRYEQYF; CDR3 DNA: TGCAGTGCTAGATCCTTACCTAGCGGAGACCGATACGAGCAGTACTTC
clone size: many; J gene: TRBJ1-4; D gene: NA; V gene: TRBV10-3; CDR3 protein: CAISESGGATNEKLFF; CDR3 DNA: TGTGCCATCAGTGAGTCTGGAGGGGCAACTAATGAAAAACTGTTTTTT
clone size: many; J gene: TRBJ1-2; D gene: NA; V gene: TRBV6-1; CDR3 protein: CASSQTHREFYGYTF; CDR3 DNA: TGTGCCAGCAGCCAGACCCACAGGGAATTCTATGGCTACACCTTC
clone size: few; J gene: TRBJ1-5; D gene: NA; V gene: TRBV6-1; CDR3 protein: CASSKVGGGQPQHF; CDR3 DNA: TGTGCCAGCAGTAAGGTGGGAGGGGGACAGCCCCAGCATTTT
clone size: many; J gene: TRBJ2-7; D gene: TRBD1; V gene: TRBV10-3; CDR3 protein: CAISWDSDEQYF; CDR3 DNA: TGTGCCATCAGCTGGGACAGCGACGAGCAGTACTTC
clone size: many; J gene: TRBJ2-7; D gene: NA; V gene: TRBV7-9; CDR3 protein: CASSFGHPPYEQYF; CDR3 DNA: TGTGCCAGCAGCTTCGGTCACCCTCCCTACGAGCAGTACTTC
clone size: few; J gene: TRBJ2-5; D gene: NA; V gene: TRBV20-1; CDR3 protein: CSARDGLLETQYF; CDR3 DNA: TGCAGTGCTAGAGATGGCTTGCTCGAGACCCAGTACTTC
clone size: many; J gene: TRBJ1-5; D gene: NA; V gene: TRBV7-2; CDR3 protein: CASRRTGSNQPQHF; CDR3 DNA: TGTGCCAGCAGAAGGACGGGTAGCAATCAGCCCCAGCATTTT
clone size: many; J gene: TRBJ1-2; D gene: TRBD1; V gene: TRBV20-1; CDR3 protein: CSAPPGGGWGYTF; CDR3 DNA: TGCAGTGCTCCCCCCGGAGGGGGCTGGGGCTACACCTTC
clone size: few; J gene: TRBJ2-1; D gene: TRBD2; V gene: TRBV9; CDR3 protein: CASSASGSYYNEQFF; CDR3 DNA: TGTGCCAGCAGCGCCAGCGGGAGTTATTACAATGAGCAGTTCTTC
clone size: NA; J gene: TRBJ2-1; D gene: NA; V gene: TRBV3-1; CDR3 protein: CASSQGLTGSRQFF; CDR3 DNA: TGTGCCAGCAGCCAAGGACTAACAGGGTCCCGGCAGTTCTTC
clone size: few; J gene: TRBJ2-3; D gene: TRBD1; V gene: TRBV9; CDR3 protein: CASSGPQGAKTIASYDTQYF; CDR3 DNA: TGTGCCAGCAGCGGACCACAGGGGGCAAAGACGATAGCGAGCTATGATACGCAGTATTTT
clone size: many; J gene: TRBJ1-1; D gene: NA; V gene: TRBV24-1; CDR3 protein: CATSDGTEAFF; CDR3 DNA: TGTGCCACCAGTGATGGTACTGAAGCTTTCTTT
clone size: few; J gene: TRBJ2-7; D gene: NA; V gene: TRBV4-1; CDR3 protein: CASSQDPLVEQYF; CDR3 DNA: TGCGCCAGCAGCCAAGATCCGCTTGTAGAGCAGTACTTC
clone size: few; J gene: TRBJ2-1; D gene: NA; V gene: TRBV12-3/TRBV12-4; CDR3 protein: CASSRRDISYNEQFF; CDR3 DNA: TGTGCCAGCAGTCGCAGGGACATCTCGTACAATGAGCAGTTCTTC
clone size: many; J gene: TRBJ1-5; D gene: TRBD1; V gene: TRBV28; CDR3 protein: CASRMTGTENQPQHF; CDR3 DNA: TGTGCCAGCAGGATGACCGGGACAGAGAATCAGCCCCAGCATTTT
clone size: many; J gene: TRBJ1-1; D gene: TRBD1; V gene: TRBV7-2; CDR3 protein: CASSPGTGSPEAFF; CDR3 DNA: TGTGCCAGCAGCCCCGGGACAGGTTCCCCTGAAGCTTTCTTT
clone size: NA; J gene: TRBJ1-4; D gene: TRBD1; V gene: TRBV14; CDR3 protein: CASSQGRSTGQGQKLFF; CDR3 DNA: TGTGCCAGCAGCCAAGGACGGTCCACGGGACAGGGACAAAAACTGTTTTTT
clone size: NA; J gene: TRBJ1-2; D gene: TRBD1; V gene: TRBV28; CDR3 protein: CAVRAVTGVGYGYTF; CDR3 DNA: TGTGCCGTTCGCGCCGTGACAGGGGTAGGGTATGGCTACACCTTC
clone size: many; J gene: TRBJ2-7; D gene: NA; V gene: TRBV30; CDR3 protein: CAWSHWGFPYEQYF; CDR3 DNA: TGTGCCTGGAGTCATTGGGGCTTTCCCTACGAGCAGTACTTC
clone size: NA; J gene: TRBJ2-7; D gene: TRBD1; V gene: TRBV4-1; CDR3 protein: CASSYGQGAAEQYF; CDR3 DNA: TGCGCCAGCAGCTACGGACAGGGGGCGGCCGAGCAGTACTTC
clone size: NA; J gene: TRBJ1-5; D gene: NA; V gene: TRBV10-2; CDR3 protein: CASKPGPTNQPQHF; CDR3 DNA: TGCGCCAGCAAACCGGGACCGACCAATCAGCCCCAGCATTTT
clone size: NA; J gene: TRBJ1-1; D gene: NA; V gene: TRBV4-3; CDR3 protein: CASSQGADRNTEAFF; CDR3 DNA: TGCGCCAGCAGCCAAGGGGCGGATAGGAACACTGAAGCTTTCTTT
clone size: many; J gene: TRBJ2-6; D gene: NA; V gene: TRBV12-3/TRBV12-4; CDR3 protein: CASSLLQGDNVLTF; CDR3 DNA: TGTGCCAGCAGTTTACTACAGGGTGACAACGTCCTGACTTTC
clone size: few; J gene: TRBJ2-7; D gene: TRBD2; V gene: TRBV7-8; CDR3 protein: CASSLASGRFYEQYF; CDR3 DNA: TGTGCCAGCAGCTTAGCGAGCGGGAGGTTCTACGAGCAGTACTTC
clone size: many; J gene: TRBJ2-2; D gene: NA; V gene: TRBV28; CDR3 protein: CASSLGGNTGELFF; CDR3 DNA: TGTGCCAGCAGTTTAGGAGGAAACACCGGGGAGCTGTTTTTT
clone size: many; J gene: TRBJ2-4; D gene: NA; V gene: TRBV2; CDR3 protein: CASGDTLPKNIQYF; CDR3 DNA: TGTGCCAGCGGGGACACGCTTCCCAAAAACATTCAGTACTTC
clone size: NA; J gene: TRBJ2-7; D gene: NA; V gene: TRBV9; CDR3 protein: CASSVGRPTSEQYF; CDR3 DNA: TGTGCCAGCAGCGTAGGACGACCCACCTCGGAGCAGTACTTC
clone size: NA; J gene: TRBJ1-6; D gene: NA; V gene: TRBV2; CDR3 protein: CASSLTQVDNSPLHF; CDR3 DNA: TGTGCCAGCAGCTTAACACAGGTGGATAATTCACCCCTCCACTTT
clone size: NA; J gene: TRBJ2-7; D gene: TRBD2; V gene: TRBV20-1; CDR3 protein: CSAEGTSASYGQYF; CDR3 DNA: TGCAGTGCGGAAGGGACTAGCGCATCCTACGGGCAGTACTTC
clone size: NA; J gene: TRBJ2-5; D gene: NA; V gene: TRBV3-1; CDR3 protein: CASSQEPGAISEETQYF; CDR3 DNA: TGTGCCAGCAGCCAAGAGCCGGGGGCGATTTCAGAAGAGACCCAGTACTTC
clone size: many; J gene: TRBJ2-5; D gene: TRBD1; V gene: TRBV5-1; CDR3 protein: CASSPDRVSQETQYF; CDR3 DNA: TGCGCCAGCAGTCCGGACAGGGTGAGCCAAGAGACCCAGTACTTC
clone size: NA; J gene: TRBJ2-1; D gene: NA; V gene: TRBV27; CDR3 protein: CASSPAMGRAGYNEQFF; CDR3 DNA: TGTGCCAGCAGTCCCGCCATGGGTCGGGCGGGCTACAATGAGCAGTTCTTC